The 21 T cell receptor beta chains listed next were all sequenced from one sample in a study of identical twins. TCRdb reprocessed the 5' RACE reads with MiXCR, giving one entry per CDR3 protein. Altogether 1.5 million to 2 million distinct CDR3 sequences are present, more than 30% being singletons, with the ten largest covering around 0.3%. Sequencing was carried out using cord blood. These receptors were taken from a newborn girl in good health.

The chain is built from TRBV6-6 and TRBJ1-5; 11 bases are shared with TRBD1. This CDR3 region has 16 residues. After removal of 2 bases from V and 1 base from J, the junction contained 1 base not matched to a gene. Germline CDR1 reads MNHNY; CDR2 reads SVGAGI (reference sequence). Here the CDR3 reads CASSYGQGASNQPQHF. The CDR3, as DNA: TGTGCCAGCAGTTACGGACAGGGGGCAAGCAATCAGCCCCAGCATTTT.

Turning to this clonotype: With a much larger clone just one base away, this may be a read error. The chain uses TRBV29-1 and TRBJ1-2; D is unresolved. Trimming took off 4 bases at V and 3 bases at J, with 18 bases between the two ends. Germline V lookup: CDR1 SQVTM, CDR2 ANQGSEA. This CDR3 has 15 amino acids. CDR3: CSVVEDPASHYGYTF. The CDR3 coding sequence is TGCAGCGTTGTAGAAGATCCCGCCTCCCACTATGGCTACACCTTC.

This clonotype was seen repeatedly, ten times or more. This rearrangement joins TRBV7-2 to TRBJ2-3; D perhaps matches TRBD2 (6 bases). Trimming removed 0 bases at V and 2 bases at J, with 9 bases between. The V gene's germline CDR1 is SGHTA and CDR2 FQGNSA. The CDR3 has 15 amino acids. The CDR3 reads CASSLAGLPTDTQYF. CDR3 sequence (DNA): TGTGCCAGCAGCTTAGCGGGACTCCCCACAGATACGCAGTATTTT.

J is TRBJ2-7 and V is TRBV6-1; TRBD2 matches 7 bases. CDR3 length: 14 amino acids. Germline lookup yields CDR1 MNHNS and CDR2 SASEGT. The trim removed 5 bases at V and 6 bases at J, leaving 10 bases unmatched. Here the CDR3 reads CASSPAGVLGEQYF. The CDR3 nucleotides read TGTGCCAGCAGTCCTGCGGGAGTACTTGGCGAGCAGTACTTC.

In this sample, this clonotype turned up a few times. V usage is TRBV13 and J usage is TRBJ2-2, with D hard to call. Germline V gene data show CDR1 as PRHDT and CDR2 as FYEKMQ (reference sequence). This CDR3 has 21 residues. Trimming shortened V by 1 base and J by 2 bases, and 26 bases separated the two germline ends. CDR3: CASSLVDAALDEPTNTGELFF. The CDR3 DNA follows: TGTGCCAGCAGCTTAGTTGACGCTGCTCTAGATGAACCGACAAACACCGGGGAGCTGTTTTTT.

J is TRBJ2-1 and V is TRBV5-1; no clear D. The germline V gene has CDR1 SGHRS and CDR2 YFSETQ. The CDR3 length is 14 residues. V lost 2 bases and J lost 6, with 12 bases in between. In DNA form, the CDR3 reads TGCGCCAGCAGCTTTTCGGAAGGTATCAATGAGCAGTTCTTC. Protein: CASSFSEGINEQFF.

The chain recombines TRBV7-6 with TRBJ2-1; 9 nucleotides line up with TRBD2. Germline CDR1 reads SGHVS; CDR2 reads FNYEAQ. The CDR3 totals 15 residues. V was pared by 3 bases and J by 8 bases, with 8 bases of the junction left unmatched. The CDR3 nucleotides are TGTGCCAGCAGCTTTATGGCGGGGGGGCCGTATGAGCAGTTCTTC. Protein product: CASSFMAGGPYEQFF.

This clonotype was recorded a few times. The genes are TRBV20-1 and TRBJ2-3; no clear D gene. The V and J ends lost 5 bases and 2 bases respectively, with 11 bases between them. CDR1 DFQATT and CDR2 SNEGSKA come from the germline V gene (reference sequence). The CDR3 runs to 13 residues. CDR3 nucleotide sequence: TGCAGTGCTGGAAGGTTTGACACAGATACGCAGTATTTT. It translates to CSAGRFDTDTQYF.

The chain combines TRBV28 with TRBJ2-3; 9 bases fit TRBD2. CDR3 length: 18 amino acids. Germline CDR1 is MDHEN and CDR2 is SYDVKM. With V trimmed by 5 bases and J by 3 bases, 15 bases remained unmatched. The CDR3 nucleotides are TGTGCCAGCAGTCCTCTATGGGCTAGCGGGATCAAGACAGATACGCAGTATTTT. Translated, it gives CASSPLWASGIKTDTQYF.

In this sample, this clonotype turned up a few times. The rearrangement joins TRBV10-1 to TRBJ1-2; 7 nucleotides agree with TRBD1. CDR1 and CDR2 (germline): WNHNN, SYGVQD (reference sequence). V shed 7 bases and J 6 bases; nucleotides not matched to a gene: 5. The CDR3 is 12 residues long. The CDR3 loop is CASNRQGDGYTF. Here the CDR3 DNA reads TGCGCCAGCAATCGTCAGGGGGATGGCTACACCTTC.

The chain joins TRBV29-1 to TRBJ1-1, with D tentatively TRBD1 (6 bases). The germline V and J ends were trimmed by 3 bases and 5 bases, with 13 bases remaining between them. CDR3 length: 13 residues. The V gene's germline CDR1 is SQVTM and CDR2 ANQGSEA. Written as DNA, the CDR3 is TGCAGCGTTGACAGGGGTGGGTTTACTGAAGCTTTCTTT. Translating gives CSVDRGGFTEAFF. Using reference TRBV29-1 and TRBJ1-1 for the parts outside the CDR3, the full variable domain is SAVISQKPSRDICQRGTSLTIQCQVDSQVTMMFWYRQQPGQSLTLIATANQGSEATYESGFVIDKFPISRPNLTFSTLTVSNMSPEDSSIYLCSVDRGGFTEAFFGQGTRLTVV.

The rearrangement joins TRBV20-1 to TRBJ2-3; 12 bases align to TRBD2. Germline lookup yields CDR1 DFQATT and CDR2 SNEGSKA (reference sequence). The CDR3 runs 14 residues. With V trimmed by 6 bases and J by 8 bases, 9 bases remained unmatched. Here the CDR3 DNA reads TGCAGTGCCCACACTAGCGGGAGGTGGTCTACGCAGTATTTT. Translated, it gives CSAHTSGRWSTQYF.

The chain links TRBV12-5 to TRBJ2-1, with 9 bases lining up with TRBD2. The germline CDR1 and CDR2 sequences are LGHNT and FRNRAP. The CDR3 is made up of 14 amino acids. After removal of 7 bases from V and 9 bases from J, the junction contained 10 bases not matched to a gene. The CDR3 coding sequence is TGTGCTAGTGTAGCGGGAGAACCCCTCAGTGAGCAGTTCTTC. It specifies CASVAGEPLSEQFF.

This clonotype was observed a handful of times. The chain recombines TRBV6-5 with TRBJ1-2; perhaps TRBD1 as D (5 bases). The germline gives CDR1 MNHEY, CDR2 SVGAGI. V dropped 6 bases and J dropped 3 bases, with 17 bases sitting between them. The CDR3 is 15 residues long. The DNA for the CDR3 is TGTGCCAGCAGCCCCTTTGCCGGGACCGACTATGGCTACACCTTC. It encodes CASSPFAGTDYGYTF.

The chain has TRBV6-1 and TRBJ1-6; 7 nucleotides agree with TRBD1. CDR3 length: 20 amino acids. V lost 0 bases and J lost 13; bases outside the gene matches: 24. The germline V gene has CDR1 MNHNS and CDR2 SASEGT. CDR3 in DNA: TGTGCCAGCAGTGAAGCGAGTCCGACAGGGAGGTTACTGGTAAATGCGCCCCTCCACTTT. Encoded protein: CASSEASPTGRLLVNAPLHF.

In this sample, this clonotype turned up a few times. V is TRBV5-1 and J is TRBJ2-1; 7 nucleotides align to TRBD2. Germline V gene sequence: CDR1 SGHRS, CDR2 YFSETQ. CDR3 length equals 14 residues. Trimming removed 1 base from V and 8 bases from J; junction bases left unmatched: 6. The CDR3 sequence is CASSLKGGSYEQFF. CDR3 DNA: TGCGCCAGCAGCTTGAAGGGCGGGAGTTATGAGCAGTTCTTC. Combining the CDR3 with reference TRBV5-1 and TRBJ2-1 gives the whole variable domain KAGVTQTPRYLIKTRGQQVTLSCSPISGHRSVSWYQQTPGQGLQFLFEYFSETQRNKGNFPGRFSGRQFSNSRSEMNVSTLELGDSALYLCASSLKGGSYEQFFGPGTRLTVL.

A note on this clonotype: This could be a read error, since a much larger clone is one nucleotide away. The chain couples TRBV9 to TRBJ2-7, with 8 bases matching TRBD1. Germline V gene lookup returns CDR1 SGDLS and CDR2 YYNGEE. The CDR3 length is 14 residues. The CDR3 sequence is CASSARTGPYEQNF. CDR3 DNA sequence: TGTGCCAGCAGCGCTCGGACAGGGCCCTACGAGCAGAACTTC.

The genes are TRBV29-1 and TRBJ1-1; D is undetermined. Trimming removed 7 bases from V and 0 bases from J, with 12 bases in between. The CDR3 is 13 residues long. Per the germline V gene, CDR1 is SQVTM and CDR2 is ANQGSEA. The CDR3 spells CSAEEGMNTEAFF. The DNA for the CDR3 is TGCAGCGCCGAGGAGGGAATGAACACTGAAGCTTTCTTT.

This clonotype was observed a few times. The chain employs TRBV12-3 or TRBV12-4 and TRBJ1-2; TRBD1 agrees at 7 bases. This CDR3 has 15 residues. The V and J ends lost 6 bases and 1 base, in that order; junction bases with no gene match: 8. This chain's CDR3 is CASRPTGSLNYGYTF. CDR3 DNA: TGTGCCAGCAGACCGACAGGGTCCCTTAACTATGGCTACACCTTC.

At least ten counts were recorded for this clonotype. The chain recombines TRBV10-3 with TRBJ2-3, with 7 bases identical to TRBD2. The CDR3 length is 11 residues. Looked up from germline, CDR1 is ENHRY and CDR2 is SYGVKD. Trimming cost V 8 bases and J 5 bases; bases outside gene matches: 1. The DNA for the CDR3 is TGTGCCATCGGGGGGGGAGATACGCAGTATTTT. It is translated as CAIGGGDTQYF.

This clonotype was found many times. The chain couples TRBV20-1 to TRBJ1-1; D gene ambiguous. Trimming took 1 base from V and 0 from J, leaving 6 bases between them. The germline V gene has CDR1 DFQATT and CDR2 SNEGSKA (reference sequence). The CDR3 spans 13 residues. In nucleotides, the CDR3 is TGCAGTGCTAGAGCGGGCATGAACACTGAAGCTTTCTTT. The encoded protein is CSARAGMNTEAFF.